This T cell receptor (beta chain) appears in the sequencing data of a study of CD8+CD57+ T cells in acquired aplastic anemia. Whole-study results and caveats: Between the patient and control groups, CD8+ Simpson's diversity did not differ significantly. Overlapping CD8+ CDR3 repertoires of patients and controls contained approximately 29 shared sequences.

This clonotype was observed a few times. Its specificity is not known. It was patients with CD8+CD57+ cell expansion by flow cytometry who were chosen for sequencing. Acquired aplastic anemia of severe grade affected all patients. Germline V gene lookup returns CDR1 LNHNV and CDR2 YYDKDF (reference sequence). CDR3 size: 17 residues. Trimming pared 1 base from V and 0 bases from J, leaving 10 bases between. Both TCR beta VDJ combination and CDR3 sequence profiling were carried out. Genomic DNA was the template for this profiling. In TCRdb, the reads were re-called with MiXCR into one record per CDR3 protein. The data show around 200,000 distinct CDR3 sequences, almost 50% seen once.

The sequence was collected from a human donor with aplastic anemia. The rearrangement links TRBV15 to TRBJ1-6; no clear D gene. Sequencing was performed on sorted CD4+, CD8+, or CD8+CD57+ T cells (not recorded which) from PBMCs. This CDR3 is CATSRVLGASYNSPLHF. CDR3 nucleotide sequence: TGTGCCACCAGCAGAGTTCTCGGTGCCTCCTATAATTCACCCCTCCACTTT. Based on the CDR3 plus reference TRBV15 and TRBJ1-6, the full variable domain is DAMVIQNPRYQVTQFGKPVTLSCSQTLNHNVMYWYQQKSSQAPKLLFHYYDKDFNNEADTPDNFQSRRPNTSFCFLDIRSPGLGDTAMYLCATSRVLGASYNSPLHFGNGTRLTVT.